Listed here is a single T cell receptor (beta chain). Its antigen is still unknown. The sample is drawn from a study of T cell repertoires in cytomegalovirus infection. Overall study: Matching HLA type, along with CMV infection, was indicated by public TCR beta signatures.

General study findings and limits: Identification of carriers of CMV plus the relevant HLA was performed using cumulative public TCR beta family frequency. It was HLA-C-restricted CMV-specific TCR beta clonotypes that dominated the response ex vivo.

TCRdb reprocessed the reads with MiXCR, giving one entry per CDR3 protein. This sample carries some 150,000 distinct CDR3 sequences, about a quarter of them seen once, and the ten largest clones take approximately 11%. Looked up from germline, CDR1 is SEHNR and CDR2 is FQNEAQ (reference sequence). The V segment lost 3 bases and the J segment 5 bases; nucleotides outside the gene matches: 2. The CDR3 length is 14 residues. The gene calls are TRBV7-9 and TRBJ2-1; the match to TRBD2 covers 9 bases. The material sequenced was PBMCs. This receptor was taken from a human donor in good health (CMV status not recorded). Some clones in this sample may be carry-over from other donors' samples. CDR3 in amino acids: CASSLTSGDNEQFF. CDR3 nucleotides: TGTGCCAGCAGCTTGACTAGCGGAGACAATGAGCAGTTCTTC.